This entry lists 21 T cell receptor beta chains sequenced from one sample in a study of OX40 agonist ivuxolimab in advanced cancers. Profiled with immunoSEQ multiplex PCR; TCRdb holds only in-frame clones, not every one. Among about 55,000 clones listed, 60% to 80% were seen once. The sample was CD4+ or CD8+ T cells sorted from blood, taken in a trial of the OX40 agonist ivuxolimab. The receptors derive from an adult with an advanced solid tumor such as melanoma, head and neck, liver or kidney cancer.

The chain joins TRBV6-1 to TRBJ2-7, with TRBD2 matching over 11 bases. The junction had 5 bases not matched to a gene; V was cut back by 3 bases and J by 7 bases. CDR1 is MNHNS and CDR2 is SASEGT in the germline V gene. This CDR3 has 14 amino acids. For the CDR3, the DNA is TGTGCCAGCAGTGATAGCGGGGGGGGTCGGGAGCAGTACTTC. This translates into CASSDSGGGREQYF.

The chain recombines TRBV7-2 with TRBJ2-7; D not resolved. The V end was cut by 5 bases, the J end by 3 bases, with 11 bases between. From germline, CDR1 is SGHTA and CDR2 FQGNSA. This CDR3 is 13 amino acids long. Written as DNA, the CDR3 is TGTGCCAGCAGCCCACCCTTTTACTACGAGCAGTACTTC. Its protein product is CASSPPFYYEQYF.

The chain combines TRBV5-6 with TRBJ1-6; 9 bases are shared with TRBD1. Germline CDR1 reads SGHDT; CDR2 reads YYEEEE. CDR3 length: 17 amino acids. V lost 4 bases to trimming and J lost 4 bases; unmatched junction nucleotides: 9. The DNA for the CDR3 is TGTGCCAGCAGCGCCCTTGACAGGGGGTTATATAATTCACCCCTCCACTTT. Protein: CASSALDRGLYNSPLHF.

The rearrangement joins TRBV5-5 to TRBJ1-5; D may be TRBD1 (6 bases). The germline V and J ends were trimmed by 4 bases and 2 bases, with 19 bases remaining between them. This CDR3 contains 17 residues. CDR1 and CDR2 (germline): SGHKS, YYEKEE (reference sequence). The CDR3 sequence: CASSKAQGISGNQPQHF. CDR3 in DNA: TGTGCCAGCAGCAAAGCTCAGGGGATATCGGGCAATCAGCCCCAGCATTTT.

The gene calls are TRBV5-4 and TRBJ2-5; TRBD2 matches 8 bases. This CDR3 spans 14 amino acids. CDR1 SGHNT and CDR2 YYREEE come from the germline V gene (reference sequence). Unmatched junction bases numbered 2, after V lost 3 bases and J lost 1 base. The CDR3 region has the DNA TGTGCCAGCAGCTCAGGACTAGCCCAAGAGACCCAGTACTTC. Encoded protein: CASSSGLAQETQYF.

J is TRBJ2-2 and V is TRBV21-1; TRBD2, the table's D call, was not compared with the DNA. TRBV21-1 is a documented pseudogene. The CDR3 is 16 amino acids. The CDR3 sequence: CASSNRTSGRPGELFF. In DNA, the CDR3 is TGTGCCAGCAGCAACCGGACTAGCGGGAGGCCCGGGGAGCTGTTTTTT.

J is TRBJ2-7 and V is TRBV5-4, with D perhaps TRBD1 or TRBD2 (5 bases each). V was trimmed by 3 bases and J by 1 base, leaving 11 bases between them. From germline, CDR1 is SGHNT and CDR2 YYREEE (reference sequence). This CDR3 comprises 14 residues. The CDR3 is CASSSRGASYEQYF. The CDR3 nucleotides read TGTGCCAGCAGCTCGCGAGGGGCGTCCTACGAGCAGTACTTC.

The rearrangement joins TRBV28 to TRBJ1-1; D gene uncertain. Germline values: CDR1 MDHEN, CDR2 SYDVKM. This CDR3 region has 12 residues. Trimming shortened V by 1 base and J by 3 bases, and 3 bases separated the two germline ends. For the CDR3, the DNA is TGTGCCAGCAGTTTATTGTACACTGAAGCTTTCTTT. Protein: CASSLLYTEAFF.

The chain employs TRBV5-3 and TRBJ1-4, with D perhaps TRBD1 (6 bases). TRBV5-3 is classed as an ORF, of uncertain function. The CDR3 has 17 residues. Deletions cut 0 bases from V and 0 bases from J, with 12 bases between. CDR3 coding DNA: TGTGCCAGAAGCTTGGCCATGGGGGGCGCAACTAATGAAAAACTGTTTTTT. Protein: CARSLAMGGATNEKLFF.

The V call is TRBV6-5, the J call TRBJ2-7; 10 positions match TRBD1. Germline CDR1 is MNHEY and CDR2 is SVGAGI. V was clipped by 7 bases and J by 1 base; unmatched bases: 7. The CDR3 contains 15 residues. As DNA, the CDR3 is TGTGCCAGCACCCCCGACAGGGGGCAGTCCTACGAGCAGTACTTC. It translates to CASTPDRGQSYEQYF.

This sequence joins TRBV6-5 and TRBJ1-4, with D possibly matching TRBD1 (6 bases). There are 15 residues in the CDR3. Trimming left V 2 bases short and J 5 bases short, with 12 bases between. Germline lookup yields CDR1 MNHEY and CDR2 SVGAGI. The CDR3 spells CASSYATGGNEKLFF. The CDR3 coding sequence is TGTGCCAGCAGTTACGCGACAGGAGGGAATGAAAAACTGTTTTTT.

The chain recombines TRBV18 with TRBJ1-2, with 9 nucleotides matching TRBD1. The CDR3 spans 15 residues. Germline CDR1 and CDR2: KGHSH and LQKENI. V dropped 4 bases and J dropped 6; count of bases not matched to a gene: 9. CDR3 protein: CASSLRTTGGNGYTF. The CDR3 coding sequence is TGTGCCAGCTCACTCCGCACGACAGGGGGGAATGGCTACACCTTC.

V gene TRBV10-3 combines with J gene TRBJ2-2, with D possibly matching TRBD1 (6 bases). The CDR3 runs to 14 residues. V was trimmed by 5 bases and J by 7 bases, leaving 14 bases between them. In germline, CDR1 is ENHRY, CDR2 SYGVKD. The CDR3 bases are TGTGCCATCAGTCGACAGGATTACGGCGGGGAGCTGTTTTTT. Translation: CAISRQDYGGELFF.

The chain combines TRBV30 with TRBJ2-5; no definite D call. Trimming stripped 3 bases from V and 1 base from J, with 9 bases between. Per germline, CDR1 GTSNPN and CDR2 SVGIG (reference sequence). The CDR3 contains 13 residues. In DNA form, the CDR3 reads TGTGCCTGGAGCCGCGGTTTCCAAGAGACCCAGTACTTC. It translates to CAWSRGFQETQYF.

The V call is TRBV10-3, the J call TRBJ1-5, with TRBD1 as a possible D gene (5 bases). Trimming shortened V by 0 bases and J by 0 bases, and 18 bases separated the two germline ends. Germline CDR1 and CDR2: ENHRY and SYGVKD. The CDR3 extends over 19 amino acids. The CDR3 nucleotides read TGTGCCATCAGTGAGTCGGGGGGGAACCCAATCTATAGCAATCAGCCCCAGCATTTT. Its translation is CAISESGGNPIYSNQPQHF.

This clone showed up just once. V and J are TRBV12-5 and TRBJ1-1; D is perhaps TRBD1 (6 bases). Germline V gene data show CDR1 as LGHNT and CDR2 as FRNRAP. The V gene lost 5 bases and the J gene lost 5 bases, with 18 bases spanning the gap. The CDR3 consists of 15 residues. The CDR3 sequence is CASGPTGAGRTEAFF. The CDR3 nucleotides are TGTGCTAGTGGTCCCACGGGGGCAGGAAGGACTGAAGCTTTCTTT.

The chain joins TRBV5-1 to TRBJ1-1; D might be TRBD1 (5 bases). The germline gives CDR1 SGHRS, CDR2 YFSETQ. The V gene lost 4 bases and the J gene lost 2 bases, with 12 bases spanning the gap. The CDR3 runs to 14 residues. The CDR3, as DNA: TGCGCCAGCAGCCGGGACGGGACCAACACTGAAGCTTTCTTT. This encodes CASSRDGTNTEAFF. Looking up the rest from reference TRBV5-1 and TRBJ1-1 gives the full variable domain: KAGVTQTPRYLIKTRGQQVTLSCSPISGHRSVSWYQQTPGQGLQFLFEYFSETQRNKGNFPGRFSGRQFSNSRSEMNVSTLELGDSALYLCASSRDGTNTEAFFGQGTRLTVV.

The chain carries TRBV4-1 and TRBJ1-3; a weak D match, TRBD1 (5 bases). V was cut by 1 base and J by 4 bases, with 11 bases left in between. Per the germline V gene, CDR1 is MGHRA and CDR2 is YSYEKL. This CDR3 has 15 residues. CDR3 nucleotides: TGCGCCAGCAGCCAAGTGTGGGGCCTAGGAAACACCATATATTTT. Its protein is CASSQVWGLGNTIYF.

The chain couples TRBV5-8 to TRBJ2-7; unclear D gene. The ends were cut back, 0 bases at V and 7 bases at J, with 14 bases in the middle. This CDR3 spans 14 amino acids. CDR1 SGHTS and CDR2 YDEGEE come from the germline V gene. The CDR3 region is CASSLGGLTVEQYF. In DNA, the CDR3 is TGTGCCAGCAGCTTGGGTGGCCTGACGGTAGAGCAGTACTTC.

The chain has TRBV7-2 and TRBJ1-4; perhaps TRBD1 as D (5 bases). CDR3 length: 14 residues. The germline gives CDR1 SGHTA, CDR2 FQGNSA. The ends were cut back, 0 bases at V and 12 bases at J, with 14 bases in the middle. CDR3 coding DNA: TGTGCCAGCAGCTTAGCCCATTCCCGGGGGGAACTGTTTTTT. Translating it yields CASSLAHSRGELFF.

CDR3 DNA sequence: TGCGCCAGCAGCTTGGTCGGAACAGAGGAAAAACTGTTTTTT. As protein: CASSLVGTEEKLFF. The chain uses TRBV5-1 and TRBJ1-4; no reliable D call. Germline values: CDR1 SGHRS, CDR2 YFSETQ. There are 14 residues in the CDR3. V was pared by 0 bases and J by 8 bases, with 11 bases between.